What follows are 26 T cell receptor beta chains derived from one specimen sequenced in a study of blood T cell repertoires in COVID-19. Assay used: immunoSEQ multiplex PCR; TCRdb lists only in-frame clones, some missing. The data hold about 180,000 clones, with about 80% observed a single time. Sequencing was carried out using PBMCs or T cells enriched from blood (not recorded which). These receptors came from a man aged 55 to 70 who had been exposed to COVID-19.

V usage is TRBV3-1 (or the pseudogene TRBV3-2) and J usage is TRBJ2-3; D gene uncertain. CDR3 length: 13 amino acids. With 3 bases removed from V and 6 bases from J, the gap between germline ends came to 10 bases. The V gene's germline CDR1 is LGHDT and CDR2 YNNKEL (reference sequence). The chain's CDR3 is CASSQYDWDTQYF. The DNA of the CDR3 is TGTGCCAGCAGCCAGTACGACTGGGATACGCAGTATTTT.

This clone was counted only a few times. This chain joins TRBV6-2 or TRBV6-3 and TRBJ1-2; D not resolved. Germline CDR1 is MNHEY and CDR2 is SVGEGT. The CDR3 loop spans 10 amino acids. Trimming left V 5 bases short and J 7 bases short, with 5 bases between. The CDR3 here is CASSSFGYTF. The CDR3 DNA reads TGTGCCAGCAGTAGCTTTGGCTACACCTTC.

This chain connects TRBV9 to TRBJ2-5; TRBD1 might be the D (5 bases). Germline CDR1 reads SGDLS; CDR2 reads YYNGEE. The CDR3 is made up of 13 amino acids. The V end lost 4 bases, the J end lost 0 bases, and 7 bases lay between the germline ends. The DNA of the CDR3 is TGTGCCAGCAGCTCAGGGTACCAAGAGACCCAGTACTTC. Its protein product is CASSSGYQETQYF.

This CDR3 reads CATSEIGLGTDTQYF. The CDR3 nucleotides read TGTGCCACCTCAGAGATTGGACTCGGCACAGATACGCAGTATTTT. The chain has TRBV15 and TRBJ2-3; weak D call: TRBD2 (5 bases). CDR1 and CDR2 (germline): LNHNV, YYDKDF (reference sequence). The CDR3 covers 15 residues. V was cut by 8 bases and J by 1 base, with 16 bases left in between.

This chain connects TRBV30 to TRBJ2-7; D is ambiguous. In germline, CDR1 is GTSNPN, CDR2 SVGIG (reference sequence). The CDR3 is 12 amino acids. V was pared by 3 bases and J by 4 bases, with 10 bases between. DNA of the CDR3: TGTGCCTGGAGCCAGATCCAATACGAGCAGTACTTC. Protein: CAWSQIQYEQYF.

V is TRBV4-2 and J is TRBJ2-7, with TRBD2 matching 8 bases. CDR1 is LGHNA and CDR2 is YNFKEQ in the germline V gene. The trim removed 8 bases at V and 4 bases at J, leaving 7 bases unmatched. The CDR3 contains 13 residues. The CDR3 loop is CASGGAGEYEQYF. CDR3 DNA sequence: TGTGCCAGCGGAGGAGCGGGAGAATACGAGCAGTACTTC.

This rearrangement joins TRBV16 to TRBJ2-7; 9 positions match TRBD2. CDR1 is KGHSY and CDR2 is FQNENV in the germline V gene. V shed 4 bases, J shed 4 bases, and the junction held 8 bases outside the gene matches. There are 15 residues in the CDR3. The CDR3, as DNA: TGTGCCAGCAGCCGGGCTAGCGGGACCCTTTACGAGCAGTACTTC. This codes for CASSRASGTLYEQYF.

The chain joins TRBV28 to TRBJ2-1; 7 positions agree with TRBD2. The CDR3 is made up of 15 amino acids. CDR1 and CDR2 (germline): MDHEN, SYDVKM. After removal of 7 bases from V and 2 bases from J, the junction contained 8 bases not matched to a gene. CDR3 residues: CASTDGLVPYNEQFF. The CDR3 DNA reads as TGTGCCAGCACCGATGGACTAGTCCCCTACAATGAGCAGTTCTTC. Together with reference TRBV28 and TRBJ2-1, the CDR3 gives the full variable domain: DVKVTQSSRYLVKRTGEKVFLECVQDMDHENMFWYRQDPGLGLRLIYFSYDVKMKEKGDIPEGYSVSREKKERFSLILESASTNQTSMYLCASTDGLVPYNEQFFGPGTRLTVL.

The V and J genes are TRBV10-3 and TRBJ1-4; D may be TRBD1 (6 bases). The CDR3 length is 13 residues. The V gene lost 3 bases and the J gene lost 5 bases, with 7 bases spanning the gap. CDR1 ENHRY and CDR2 SYGVKD come from the germline V gene. CDR3 sequence reads: CAISEGQNEKLFF. The CDR3 DNA follows: TGTGCCATCAGTGAAGGACAGAATGAAAAACTGTTTTTT.

The chain combines TRBV5-1 with TRBJ1-6; perhaps TRBD1 as D (5 bases). This CDR3 contains 14 residues. Trimming shortened V by 2 bases and J by 7 bases, and 10 bases separated the two germline ends. CDR1 SGHRS and CDR2 YFSETQ come from the germline V gene. The DNA of the CDR3 is TGCGCCAGCAGCTTATTCCAGGGAAATTCACCCCTCCACTTT. Amino acid sequence: CASSLFQGNSPLHF.

V and J are TRBV5-6 and TRBJ2-7; a weak D match, TRBD1 (5 bases). CDR3 length: 14 residues. With 4 bases removed from V and 3 bases from J, the gap between germline ends came to 14 bases. Looked up from germline, CDR1 is SGHDT and CDR2 is YYEEEE. In nucleotides, the CDR3 is TGTGCCAGCAGCCTCTCCCAGGGATACTACGAGCAGTACTTC. Its translation is CASSLSQGYYEQYF.

The chain recombines TRBV7-8 with TRBJ2-3; the D gene is possibly TRBD2 (6 bases). The CDR3 sequence is 14 residues long. Trimming cost V 8 bases and J 1 base, with 13 bases left between them. Germline CDR1 reads SGHVS; CDR2 reads FQNEAQ. The CDR3 region has the DNA TGTGCCAGCGGTGGGGCGGGACGCACAGATACGCAGTATTTT. It is translated as CASGGAGRTDTQYF.

This chain joins TRBV5-6 and TRBJ1-2; D gene ambiguous. The V gene lost 4 bases and the J gene lost 1 base, with 14 bases spanning the gap. CDR1 is SGHDT and CDR2 is YYEEEE in the germline V gene. The CDR3 totals 15 residues. CDR3 DNA sequence: TGTGCCAGCAGCGAACTCACGAGGATTAACTATGGCTACACCTTC. Translating gives CASSELTRINYGYTF.

The sample holds a few counts of this clone. The CDR3 loop is CASIRAGTSVSNEQFF. CDR3 nucleotide sequence: TGTGCCAGCATCAGGGCGGGGACTAGCGTCTCCAATGAGCAGTTCTTC. The chain joins TRBV2 to TRBJ2-1, with 10 bases that match TRBD2. This CDR3 comprises 16 residues. CDR1 and CDR2 from the germline V gene are SNHLY and FYNNEI. J lost 6 bases, V lost 7 bases, and 12 bases had no gene match. Combining the CDR3 with reference TRBV2 and TRBJ2-1 gives the whole variable domain EPEVTQTPSHQVTQMGQEVILRCVPISNHLYFYWYRQILGQKVEFLVSFYNNEISEKSEIFDDQFSVERPDGSNFTLKIRSTKLEDSAMYFCASIRAGTSVSNEQFFGPGTRLTVL.

The chain joins TRBV9 to TRBJ1-5, with 7 bases matching TRBD1. Germline assignment: CDR1 SGDLS and CDR2 YYNGEE. The length of the CDR3 is 15 residues. V shed 5 bases and J 4 bases; nucleotides not matched to a gene: 9. The CDR3 loop is CASSAHGTENQPQHF. The CDR3 nucleotides read TGTGCCAGCAGTGCCCACGGGACAGAGAATCAGCCCCAGCATTTT.

The CDR3 sequence: CASSPREGAVYEQYF. CDR3 coding DNA: TGTGCCAGCAGTCCTCGGGAGGGGGCCGTCTACGAGCAGTACTTC. The V gene is TRBV27, the J gene TRBJ2-7; TRBD2 is a possible D gene (8 bases). CDR3 size: 15 residues. CDR1 is MNHEY and CDR2 is SMNVEV in the germline V gene (reference sequence). V was clipped by 5 bases and J by 3 bases, with 17 bases between them.

This clone showed up just once. V gene TRBV27 combines with J gene TRBJ1-1; D remains ambiguous. Germline values: CDR1 MNHEY, CDR2 SMNVEV (reference sequence). This CDR3 has 17 residues. Trimming took off 3 bases at V and 1 base at J, with 18 bases between the two ends. CDR3 bases: TGTGCCAGCAGTTTCCGGCAGGTAAAGACCTCGAACACTGAAGCTTTCTTT. Translation: CASSFRQVKTSNTEAFF.

V is TRBV27 and J is TRBJ2-1, with TRBD1 matching over 9 bases. This CDR3 has 13 amino acids. V lost 7 bases and J lost 5; bases outside the gene matches: 3. CDR1 and CDR2 from the germline V gene are MNHEY and SMNVEV (reference sequence). DNA of the CDR3: TGTGCCAGCACGGACAGGGGCAACAATGAGCAGTTCTTC. Amino acids: CASTDRGNNEQFF.

The chain uses TRBV19 and TRBJ2-7, with D tentatively TRBD1 (6 bases). This CDR3 is 13 amino acids long. CDR1 is LNHDA and CDR2 is SQIVND in the germline V gene (reference sequence). V lost 5 bases, J lost 3 bases, and 11 bases lay in between. The CDR3 region is CASSYDRFYEQYF. CDR3 in DNA: TGTGCCAGTAGTTATGACAGGTTCTACGAGCAGTACTTC.

The J gene is TRBJ1-2, the V gene TRBV19; D uncertain. Germline V gene lookup returns CDR1 LNHDA and CDR2 SQIVND (reference sequence). The CDR3 contains 15 residues. V lost 6 bases and J 4 bases, leaving 18 bases between the germline ends. In DNA, the CDR3 is TGTGCCAGTAGACCCGACATCGTCGGAGGCTATGGCTACACCTTC. Residues: CASRPDIVGGYGYTF.

This clone appeared a single time. The same CDR3 can be traced to other DNA sequences in this sample. This chain links TRBV9 with TRBJ1-6, with D possibly being TRBD1 (5 bases). The germline CDR1 and CDR2 sequences are SGDLS and YYNGEE. Trimming took 0 bases from V and 7 from J, leaving 8 bases between them. The CDR3 runs 14 residues. CDR3 sequence (DNA): TGTGCCAGCAGCGTAGGCGGGGGGAATTCACCCCTCCACTTT. Its protein is CASSVGGGNSPLHF.

This clone was counted a single time. The chain carries TRBV29-1 and TRBJ2-7; D gene ambiguous. The germline V and J ends were trimmed by 5 bases and 5 bases, with 13 bases remaining between them. Germline V gene lookup returns CDR1 SQVTM and CDR2 ANQGSEA. The length of the CDR3 is 12 residues. The CDR3 reads CSVLAVLDEQYF. Here the CDR3 DNA reads TGCAGCGTTCTGGCCGTTCTGGACGAGCAGTACTTC.

This chain links TRBV29-1 with TRBJ2-7, with 7 positions matching TRBD2. V gave up 3 bases and J gave up 0 bases; unmatched junction bases: 11. The length of the CDR3 is 16 residues. Germline CDR1 is SQVTM and CDR2 is ANQGSEA. CDR3 sequence: CSVDFLVGGSSYEQYF. The DNA of the CDR3 is TGCAGCGTTGATTTTTTAGTAGGCGGGAGCTCCTACGAGCAGTACTTC.

This clone came up once. This rearrangement joins TRBV29-1 to TRBJ2-7, with D possibly matching TRBD1 (6 bases). V was cut by 3 bases and J by 8 bases, with 11 bases left in between. Germline lookup yields CDR1 SQVTM and CDR2 ANQGSEA. CDR3 length: 11 residues. The CDR3 region is CSVDQGTKQYF. CDR3 DNA: TGCAGCGTTGACCAGGGGACCAAGCAGTACTTC.

The genes are TRBV19 and TRBJ1-6, with D possibly TRBD1 on 6 matching bases. V was clipped by 0 bases and J by 7 bases, with 10 bases between them. CDR1 LNHDA and CDR2 SQIVND come from the germline V gene (reference sequence). CDR3 size: 15 residues. CDR3 sequence (DNA): TGTGCCAGTAGTATAGACAGGGGTGGGAATTCACCCCTCCACTTT. Residues: CASSIDRGGNSPLHF.

The chain is built from TRBV7-2 and TRBJ1-1, with D unclear. The CDR3 consists of 15 residues. Germline V CDR1 and CDR2: SGHTA, FQGNSA. The V end was cut by 1 base, the J end by 0 bases, with 9 bases between. CDR3 sequence: CASSLGRNLNTEAFF. Written as DNA, the CDR3 is TGTGCCAGCAGCTTAGGGAGAAATTTGAACACTGAAGCTTTCTTT.